The next 30 T cell receptor beta chains were all read from a single sample in a study of cytomegalovirus exposure and HLA in healthy donors. This PCR relied on a set of 60 Vbeta primers and 13 Jbeta primers. Profiled with immunoSEQ multiplex PCR; TCRdb holds only in-frame clones, not every one. The sample lists about 160,000 clones, 79% seen once, with 2.1% in the top ten. Sequencing was carried out using PBMCs. The receptors were sampled from a man aged 35-49 years in good health and CMV-seronegative.

As for this clone: The conserved final phenylalanine or tryptophan is absent from the CDR3, which likely points to a read error. The chain recombines TRBV6-1 with TRBJ2-4; 9 nucleotides match TRBD1. J gave up 8 bases and V 4 bases, and 12 bases lay outside the gene matches. CDR1 is MNHNS and CDR2 is SASEGT in the germline V gene. There are 16 residues in the CDR3. The CDR3 nucleotides are TGTGCCAGCAGTGCCCGCACACAGGGGGCGCCTGACATTCAGTACCTC. Translation gives CASSARTQGAPDIQYL.

The V gene is TRBV5-1, the J gene TRBJ2-1; TRBD2 agrees at 9 bases. CDR1 is SGHRS, CDR2 YFSETQ, per germline. CDR3 length: 17 amino acids. V shed 4 bases and J 0 bases; nucleotides not matched to a gene: 8. The DNA of the CDR3 is TGCGCCAGCAGCCAGGGACTAGCTGCTAGCTCCTACAATGAGCAGTTCTTC. Translating it yields CASSQGLAASSYNEQFF.

The chain uses TRBV5-4 and TRBJ2-1; D is unresolved. V was trimmed by 3 bases and J by 3 bases, leaving 13 bases between them. The CDR3 has 15 residues. Germline loops: CDR1 SGHNT, CDR2 YYREEE (reference sequence). The CDR3 nucleotides read TGTGCCAGCAGCTCCGCTAAACGGAGCTACAATGAGCAGTTCTTC. Protein sequence: CASSSAKRSYNEQFF.

This clone was observed once. V and J are TRBV5-4 and TRBJ1-4; 8 bases map to TRBD1. The CDR3 has 14 residues. J lost 7 bases, V lost 2 bases, and 4 bases had no gene match. Germline V gene sequence: CDR1 SGHNT, CDR2 YYREEE (reference sequence). The CDR3 DNA reads TGTGCCAGCAGCTTACAGGGGGGGGGTGAAAAACTGTTTTTT. Translating it yields CASSLQGGGEKLFF.

V and J are TRBV10-3 and TRBJ2-7, with TRBD1 identical over 7 bases. Unmatched junction bases numbered 9, after V lost 6 bases and J lost 7 bases. Germline CDR1 reads ENHRY; CDR2 reads SYGVKD. The CDR3 extends over 13 amino acids. The CDR3 region is CAIRSRGLGEQYF. The CDR3 DNA sequence: TGTGCCATCAGGTCTAGGGGGCTGGGGGAGCAGTACTTC.

In this sample, this clone turned up a few times. This chain connects TRBV9 to TRBJ2-7, with 7 bases aligning to TRBD2. The CDR3 is 17 amino acids. V trimming: 6 bases; J trimming: 2 bases; junction bases outside the gene matches: 17. CDR1 and CDR2 (germline): SGDLS, YYNGEE. Written as DNA, the CDR3 is TGTGCCAGCACCCTCCTCCTACGGGGGGTAGTGCCCTACGAGCAGTACTTC. It specifies CASTLLLRGVVPYEQYF.

Written as DNA, the CDR3 is TGTGCCACCAGCAGAGCGGGACAGGCCATAGATACGCAGTATTTT. It codes for CATSRAGQAIDTQYF. This sequence joins TRBV15 and TRBJ2-3, with TRBD1 matching over 8 bases. The CDR3 runs 15 residues. V dropped 1 base and J dropped 5; count of bases not matched to a gene: 5. The germline gives CDR1 LNHNV, CDR2 YYDKDF (reference sequence).

This rearrangement joins TRBV18 to TRBJ2-3; 9 bases are a match to TRBD2. V shed 3 bases and J 5 bases; nucleotides not matched to a gene: 9. The CDR3 spans 16 residues. In germline, CDR1 is KGHSH, CDR2 LQKENI. CDR3 in DNA: TGTGCCAGCTCACCTGGGGCTAGCGGGACGAAAGATACGCAGTATTTT. This codes for CASSPGASGTKDTQYF.

Turning to this clone: Other DNA sequences within the sample encode an identical CDR3. The V gene is TRBV5-4, the J gene TRBJ1-5; D is ambiguous. The germline CDR1 and CDR2 sequences are SGHNT and YYREEE (reference sequence). V was pared by 0 bases and J by 2 bases, with 6 bases between. The CDR3 has 14 amino acids. The DNA of the CDR3 is TGTGCCAGCAGCTTGGGCGGTGGCAATCAGCCCCAGCATTTT. Translating it yields CASSLGGGNQPQHF. Variable domain in full (rest from reference TRBV5-4 and TRBJ1-5): ETGVTQSPTHLIKTRGQQVTLRCSSQSGHNTVSWYQQALGQGPQFIFQYYREEENGRGNFPPRFSGLQFPNYSSELNVNALELDDSALYLCASSLGGGNQPQHFGDGTRLSIL.

The rearrangement uses TRBV28 and TRBJ2-6; D not certain. The germline V gene has CDR1 MDHEN and CDR2 SYDVKM. This CDR3 spans 13 amino acids. V was shortened by 10 bases and J by 0 bases, with 7 bases between the two germline ends. The CDR3 reads CATRFSGANVLTF. DNA for the CDR3: TGTGCCACTAGATTCTCTGGGGCCAACGTCCTGACTTTC.

This chain uses TRBV28 with TRBJ2-1; D perhaps matches TRBD1 (6 bases). The CDR3 has 16 amino acids. Germline CDR1 is MDHEN and CDR2 is SYDVKM. The V and J ends lost 6 bases and 4 bases respectively, with 19 bases between them. CDR3 DNA sequence: TGTGCCAGCAGAATAGGGCGTACAGGGAGATACAATGAGCAGTTCTTC. Amino acids: CASRIGRTGRYNEQFF.

The chain carries TRBV6-5 and TRBJ2-7; 8 bases agree with TRBD2. V lost 5 bases, J lost 4 bases, and 10 bases stayed unmatched. The CDR3 spans 15 residues. Germline V gene sequence: CDR1 MNHEY, CDR2 SVGAGI. Written as DNA, the CDR3 is TGTGCCAGCAGTGCTCAGGTAGCGGGACGTTACGAGCAGTACTTC. This codes for CASSAQVAGRYEQYF.

The V and J genes are TRBV27 and TRBJ1-2, with 7 bases identical to TRBD1. Germline V gene sequence: CDR1 MNHEY, CDR2 SMNVEV (reference sequence). This CDR3 is built from 13 residues. V shed 5 bases and J 3 bases; nucleotides not matched to a gene: 3. The CDR3: CASSPGTDYGYTF. CDR3 nucleotide sequence: TGTGCCAGCAGTCCCGGGACAGACTATGGCTACACCTTC.

The V and J genes are TRBV7-9 and TRBJ2-3; 11 bases match TRBD1. The germline CDR1 and CDR2 sequences are SEHNR and FQNEAQ (reference sequence). The trim removed 10 bases at V and 3 bases at J, leaving 3 bases unmatched. This CDR3 spans 13 amino acids. Here the CDR3 DNA reads TGTGCCATGGGACAGGGGGGGACAGATACGCAGTATTTT. This translates into CAMGQGGTDTQYF. Complete variable domain (other parts from reference TRBV7-9 and TRBJ2-3): DTGVSQNPRHKITKRGQNVTFRCDPISEHNRLYWYRQTLGQGPEFLTYFQNEAQLEKSRLLSDRFSAERPKGSFSTLEIQRTEQGDSAMYLCAMGQGGTDTQYFGPGTRLTVL.

The chain uses TRBV28 and TRBJ2-3; 7 bases are shared with TRBD1. There are 13 residues in the CDR3. V lost 8 bases to trimming and J lost 5 bases; unmatched junction nucleotides: 7. Germline assignment: CDR1 MDHEN and CDR2 SYDVKM. The CDR3 loop is CASGEGAQDTQYF. The CDR3 bases are TGTGCCAGCGGAGAGGGGGCGCAAGATACGCAGTATTTT.

This chain links TRBV11-2 with TRBJ2-7; D is possibly TRBD1 (5 bases). V shed 7 bases and J shed 3 bases, with 10 bases lying between them. Germline loops: CDR1 SGHAT, CDR2 FQNNGV. The CDR3 length is 12 residues. DNA for the CDR3: TGTGCCAGCACAGGGCCCTACTACGAGCAGTACTTC. This encodes CASTGPYYEQYF.

This clone appeared a single time. The chain joins TRBV6-6 to TRBJ2-7, with TRBD2 matching 12 bases. CDR1 and CDR2 (germline): MNHNY, SVGAGI (reference sequence). The CDR3 is 15 amino acids. Trimming removed 7 bases from V and 13 bases from J; junction bases left unmatched: 17. DNA of the CDR3: TGTGCCAGCACCTGGGAGGCTAGCGGGAGGGCATGGGAATACTTC. This encodes CASTWEASGRAWEYF.

This clone was seen just once. This rearrangement joins TRBV6-1 to TRBJ2-5; D uncertain. The V gene lost 2 bases and the J gene lost 1 base, with 11 bases spanning the gap. Per the germline V gene, CDR1 is MNHNS and CDR2 is SASEGT. There are 15 residues in the CDR3. The CDR3 is CASSESGASQETQYF. CDR3 DNA: TGTGCCAGCAGTGAAAGTGGAGCAAGCCAAGAGACCCAGTACTTC.

This clone has more than one count but fewer than ten. V is TRBV28 and J is TRBJ2-7; a weak D match, TRBD2 (5 bases). The CDR3 consists of 14 residues. Trimming pared 6 bases from V and 0 bases from J, leaving 12 bases between. Per the germline V gene, CDR1 is MDHEN and CDR2 is SYDVKM. CDR3 in amino acids: CASSPTGNSYEQYF. CDR3 bases: TGTGCCAGCAGCCCGACGGGGAACTCCTACGAGCAGTACTTC.

This rearrangement joins TRBV6-1 to TRBJ1-4; 7 positions match TRBD1. The trim removed 10 bases at V and 2 bases at J, leaving 10 bases unmatched. This CDR3 contains 15 residues. Germline-derived CDR1 and CDR2 are MNHNS and SASEGT. CDR3 nucleotide sequence: TGTGCCATCTCAGACAGGGATGGCACTAATGAAAAACTGTTTTTT. Translated: CAISDRDGTNEKLFF.

This clone was seen more than once but under ten times. The rearrangement uses TRBV28 and TRBJ2-1; TRBD1 is a possible D gene (5 bases). Germline values: CDR1 MDHEN, CDR2 SYDVKM. V lost 7 bases, J lost 9 bases, and 13 bases lay in between. The CDR3 spans 12 residues. The CDR3 bases are TGTGCCAGCAACCTTATCGACAGTGAGCAGTTCTTC. Translated: CASNLIDSEQFF.

The chain employs TRBV21-1 and TRBJ2-7; no DNA check was done on the table's D call, TRBD2. TRBV21-1 is a pseudogene. CDR3 length: 15 amino acids. The CDR3 loop is CASSKSTSGHHEQYF. DNA of the CDR3: TGTGCCAGCAGCAAATCGACTAGCGGCCACCACGAGCAGTACTTC.

The chain recombines TRBV5-6 with TRBJ1-1; 8 positions agree with TRBD1. Per germline, CDR1 SGHDT and CDR2 YYEEEE. The V and J ends lost 3 bases and 0 bases, in that order; junction bases with no gene match: 13. The CDR3 loop spans 18 amino acids. CDR3 loop: CASSSLKQGGAMNTEAFF. The DNA of the CDR3 is TGTGCCAGCAGCTCGTTAAAACAGGGGGGAGCTATGAACACTGAAGCTTTCTTT. The whole variable domain, filled in from reference TRBV5-6 and TRBJ1-1, reads DAGVTQSPTHLIKTRGQQVTLRCSPKSGHDTVSWYQQALGQGPQFIFQYYEEEERQRGNFPDRFSGHQFPNYSSELNVNALLLGDSALYLCASSSLKQGGAMNTEAFFGQGTRLTVV.

This rearrangement joins TRBV18 to TRBJ2-5; D possibly corresponds to TRBD2 (5 bases). V lost 1 base, J lost 3 bases, and 12 bases lay in between. There are 15 residues in the CDR3. Germline V gives CDR1 KGHSH, CDR2 LQKENI. Here the CDR3 DNA reads TGTGCCAGCTCACCACGAAAGGACTTGGAAGAGACCCAGTACTTC. Its protein is CASSPRKDLEETQYF.

This clone appeared once. The rearrangement uses TRBV5-4 and TRBJ2-5; TRBD2 matches at 15 bases. V dropped 1 base and J dropped 4; count of bases not matched to a gene: 2. The CDR3 length is 16 residues. The germline V gene encodes CDR1 SGHNT and CDR2 YYREEE (reference sequence). In DNA, the CDR3 is TGTGCCAGCAGCTTGCCGGGACTAGCGGGGGGAGAGACCCAGTACTTC. Translated, it gives CASSLPGLAGGETQYF. The full variable domain, rest sourced from reference TRBV5-4 and TRBJ2-5, is ETGVTQSPTHLIKTRGQQVTLRCSSQSGHNTVSWYQQALGQGPQFIFQYYREEENGRGNFPPRFSGLQFPNYSSELNVNALELDDSALYLCASSLPGLAGGETQYFGPGTRLLVL.

V gene TRBV29-1 combines with J gene TRBJ2-5; D remains unclear. The assigned J gene may be wrong: the sequence end matches TRBJ2-7 better. Germline CDR1 reads SQVTM; CDR2 reads ANQGSEA. The CDR3 has 12 amino acids. The DNA for the CDR3 is TGCAGCGTTGAAGGGGCGCGCTACGAGCAGTACTTC. This sequence encodes CSVEGARYEQYF.

The chain recombines TRBV27 with TRBJ2-7; D ambiguous. Trimming cost V 7 bases and J 0 bases, with 10 bases left between them. Per the germline V gene, CDR1 is MNHEY and CDR2 is SMNVEV (reference sequence). This CDR3 has 13 amino acids. The CDR3 loop reads CASKYRYSYEQYF. DNA of the CDR3: TGTGCCAGCAAATACAGATACTCCTACGAGCAGTACTTC.

V and J are TRBV4-1 and TRBJ1-3; D uncertain. Germline CDR1 MGHRA, CDR2 YSYEKL. The CDR3 is 17 residues long. The V gene lost 4 bases and the J gene lost 0 bases, with 16 bases spanning the gap. This chain's CDR3 is CASSPGFLGRSGNTIYF. The CDR3 DNA reads as TGCGCCAGCAGCCCCGGATTTCTGGGCCGCTCTGGAAACACCATATATTTT.

V gene TRBV6-5 combines with J gene TRBJ1-5; D remains unclear. The CDR3 has 15 amino acids. Germline lookup yields CDR1 MNHEY and CDR2 SVGAGI. The V and J ends lost 4 bases and 1 base respectively, with 11 bases between them. The CDR3, as DNA: TGTGCCAGCAGTTCAGCGGGGAACAGCAATCAGCCCCAGCATTTT. This encodes CASSSAGNSNQPQHF.

This rearrangement joins TRBV5-1 to TRBJ2-3; 7 bases align to TRBD2. Trimming removed 3 bases from V and 0 bases from J; junction bases left unmatched: 10. The CDR3 covers 17 residues. Germline loops: CDR1 SGHRS, CDR2 YFSETQ. CDR3 loop: CASSSRRDYLSTDTQYF. CDR3 sequence (DNA): TGCGCCAGCAGCTCCCGCCGGGACTACCTCAGCACAGATACGCAGTATTTT.